The sequence of this T cell receptor beta chain was determined in a study of T cells after yellow fever vaccination. Study overall: Some fractions had low cell numbers, and these were prepared with SMART-Seq v4 Ultra Low Input.

Deletions cut 4 bases from V and 4 bases from J, with 10 bases between. This CDR3 is 14 amino acids long. The germline CDR1 and CDR2 sequences are MNHNS and SASEGT. TCRdb itself ran the 5' RACE reads through MiXCR, one entry per CDR3 protein. The sample lists 400,000 or so distinct CDR3 sequences, 18% occurring once. This clonotype came up a few times. V and J are TRBV6-1 and TRBJ2-2; TRBD2 is a possible D gene (6 bases). Sample: PBMCs, taken before the yellow fever booster vaccination. The sequence came from a man younger than 35 who received the YFV17D yellow fever vaccine. The chain's CDR3 is CASSGGLGTGELFF. CDR3 bases: TGTGCCAGCAGTGGGGGACTTGGCACCGGGGAGCTGTTTTTT.